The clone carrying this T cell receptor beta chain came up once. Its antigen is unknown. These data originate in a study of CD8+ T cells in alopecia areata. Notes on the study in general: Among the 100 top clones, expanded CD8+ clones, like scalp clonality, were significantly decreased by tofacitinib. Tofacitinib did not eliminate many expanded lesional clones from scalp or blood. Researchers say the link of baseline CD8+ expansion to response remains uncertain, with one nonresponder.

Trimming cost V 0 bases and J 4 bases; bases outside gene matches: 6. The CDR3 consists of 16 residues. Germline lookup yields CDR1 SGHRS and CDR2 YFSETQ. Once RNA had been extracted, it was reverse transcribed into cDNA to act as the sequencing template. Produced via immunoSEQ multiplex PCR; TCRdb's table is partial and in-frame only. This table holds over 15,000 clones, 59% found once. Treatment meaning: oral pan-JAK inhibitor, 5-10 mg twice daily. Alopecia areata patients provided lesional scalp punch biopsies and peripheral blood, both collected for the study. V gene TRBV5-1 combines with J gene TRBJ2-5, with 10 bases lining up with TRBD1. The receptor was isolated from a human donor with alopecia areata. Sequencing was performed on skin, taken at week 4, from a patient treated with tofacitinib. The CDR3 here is CASSLAVTGGLETQYF. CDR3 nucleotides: TGCGCCAGCAGCTTGGCGGTGACAGGGGGCTTAGAGACCCAGTACTTC.